This T cell receptor (beta chain) was captured by sequencing in a study of CD8+ T cells in alopecia areata. The CDR3 has 14 residues. Germline CDR1 reads KGHSH; CDR2 reads LQKENI. V gave up 6 bases and J gave up 5 bases; unmatched junction bases: 6. Investigators isolated RNA and reverse transcribed it into cDNA to act as the sequencing template. Sequencing used immunoSEQ multiplex PCR; TCRdb keeps in-frame clones, though not all of them. The table shows around 120,000 clones, with around 48% occurring only once. The V and J genes are TRBV18 and TRBJ2-1; 8 bases fit TRBD2. Sample: NKG2D-low CD8+ T cells sorted from blood. The sequence came from a human donor with alopecia areata. Written as DNA, the CDR3 is TGTGCCAGCTCGCCCGATAGCGGGAACAATGAGCAGTTCTTC. This sequence encodes CASSPDSGNNEQFF.